This T cell receptor (beta chain) was sequenced for a study of T cells in Graves' hyperthyroidism and ophthalmopathy (dated by TCRdb to between 2018 and 2021). Study-level background: Peripheral blood samples were taken at the time of initial diagnosis, prior to any treatment. To identify distinguishing TCR V-J signatures, a discovery cohort of about a hundred patients was used, comprising 40 to 45 with Graves' ophthalmopathy and approximately 58 with stable Graves' hyperthyroidism. An independent validation cohort of around 19 hyperthyroidism patients and 17 patients who later progressed to ophthalmopathy tested prospective prediction of ophthalmopathy. For training and testing, the 80 to 100 patients in the discovery cohort were randomly divided in a 7:3 ratio. In addition, the study compared T-cell repertoires in thyroid tissue and in blood from six Graves' hyperthyroidism patients. Following sampling, methimazole starting at 30 mg daily was given to hyperthyroidism patients, and high-dose intravenous methylprednisolone was given to ophthalmopathy patients. The paper describes TCR Vbeta CDR3 sequencing of more than 120 peripheral blood samples, made up of roughly 40 ophthalmopathy patients, around 78 hyperthyroidism patients and some 17 progressor patients.

This clonotype occurred many times. This receptor's antigen is unknown. Base qualities are not provided; no much larger clone lies one nucleotide away. Amplification of TCR beta CDR3 regions was carried out from RNA transcripts. The TCR CDR3 was subjected to a first round of RT-PCR using the HTBI primer set and the Qiagen OneStep RT-PCR kit. The libraries were constructed in a second round of multiplex PCR and then size-selected and purified. Paired-end sequencing of the libraries was performed with 100 bp reads on an Illumina HiSeq2000. Processing in the source paper ran as follows. Raw data were processed with SOAPnuke, discarding reads with adapters, uncalled bases, mean Phred below 15, or no exact constant-primer or identifier match. COPE v1.2.5 was used to merge the high-quality paired reads, and each unique nucleotide sequence was defined as a clonotype. MiTCR v1.1 was used to align the clonotypes against IMGT TRBV, TRBD and TRBJ reference segments. The analysis included only V-J combinations with a frequency above 0.0001, which together covered 99% to 99.2% of the repertoires. The TCS score was defined as the ratio of F50 (clonal expansion) to E x V (chaos), calculated using BLOSUM62-based TCRdist between CDR3 peptides within each V-J. Welch's t-statistics and random forest reduced fewer than 550 V-J features to 10 to 15, which were used in a naive Bayes classifier (R e1071). Using fastp trimming at Q25 and MiXCR clonotype assembly, TCRdb reanalyzed the public sequencing data and kept in-frame beta chains. Duplicate CDR3 protein sequences are folded into a single record with the most common DNA and genes. The V and J calls come from TCRdb's annotation, not from the publication. The sample table lists some 400,000 distinct CDR3 sequences, about 15% of them with a count of one. About 11% of the sample lies in the top ten.

Graves' hyperthyroidism was defined as stable when no progression to ophthalmopathy occurred over 18 months of follow-up. Hyperthyroidism patients were newly diagnosed, had a disease duration of under 2 months, and were aged 18 to 65 years. The study excluded patients with uncontrolled infections, other autoimmune diseases, pregnancy or lactation. Diagnoses were established on the basis of clinical symptoms, serum thyroxine and TRAb, thyroid ultrasound, and orbital computed tomography. Ficoll-Paque density gradient centrifugation was used to isolate PBMCs from approximately 11 ml of fresh peripheral blood. Total RNA was extracted with Trizol reagent, and quality was checked on an Agilent 2100 Bioanalyzer. V gives up 4 bases and J gives up 5 bases, and the segment between their germline ends measures 14 bases. According to the germline V gene (reference sequence), CDR1 reads LGHDT and CDR2 reads YNNKEL. Including the terminal cysteine and phenylalanine, the CDR3 comprises 15 residues. CDR3 DNA is the only sequence kept; it has 45 bases, read in frame from the first base.

Study-wide findings and limitations: Sample size was not statistically predetermined, and blinding of investigators to group allocation was not performed. Most expanded thyroid clonotypes (frequency above 0.001) were also detected in blood, a finding suggesting that blood repertoires may reflect thyroid immune responses. A model built on a 13 V-J signature distinguished ophthalmopathy from stable hyperthyroidism, reaching around 87% sensitivity and around 81% specificity in cross-validation and 80%/75% in testing. During validation, the model predicted progression to ophthalmopathy a median of approximately six months ahead of onset, with just under 71% sensitivity and 72% to 80% specificity.

Sample: blood. The chain employs TRBV3-1 and TRBJ1-4; the D gene is possibly TRBD1, with 5 bases matching. The clonotype was recovered from a woman between 55 and 75 years old with Graves' hyperthyroidism. Here is the DNA: TGTGCCAGCAGCCCCCCGGGACTGAAAAATGAAAAACTGTTTTTT. Its amino acids are CASSPPGLKNEKLFF.